The next 29 T cell receptor beta chains were all read from a single sample in a study of T cells expressing NK-cell markers. Following a re-call of the 5' RACE reads, TCRdb has one entry per CDR3 protein and lacks DNA. This table lists 150,000 to 180,000 distinct CDR3 sequences. The sequencing input was blood T cells: a sorted CD56 or NKG2C T cell subset, CD4+ or CD8+ T cells, or bulk PBMC T cells (not recorded which). Every receptor here comes from a woman aged 45-60 years in good health.

This chain links TRBV15 with TRBJ2-4; TCRdb returns TRBD1, unconfirmable since there is no DNA. The CDR3 is made up of 14 amino acids. Germline loops: CDR1 LNHNV, CDR2 YYDKDF (reference sequence). The CDR3 loop is CATSGLRGQNIQYF.

The V call is TRBV7-9, the J call TRBJ1-2; TCRdb outputs TRBD1, but without DNA this stays unchecked. Germline V gene lookup returns CDR1 SEHNR and CDR2 FQNEAQ (reference sequence). The CDR3 contains 14 residues. The CDR3 sequence: CASSLSPDPYGYTF.

CDR3 sequence reads: CASSPIDRAGNTIYF. The J gene is TRBJ1-3, the V gene TRBV5-1; the TRBD1 assignment by TCRdb is unverifiable without DNA. From germline, CDR1 is SGHRS and CDR2 YFSETQ. The CDR3 has 15 residues.

The J gene is TRBJ1-1, the V gene TRBV10-3. The V gene's germline CDR1 is ENHRY and CDR2 SYGVKD. The CDR3 runs to 11 residues. CDR3 loop: CAIRTNTEAFF.

The chain carries TRBV4-1 and TRBJ1-5. This CDR3 region has 16 residues. The germline gives CDR1 MGHRA, CDR2 YSYEKL. The CDR3 loop is CASSPGRNFGNQPQHF.

The chain links TRBV15 to TRBJ2-5; TCRdb lists TRBD1, though no DNA is available to test this call. Per germline, CDR1 LNHNV and CDR2 YYDKDF (reference sequence). The CDR3 spans 16 residues. CDR3 in amino acids: CATSGRDRGLRQTQYF.

The J gene is TRBJ1-1, the V gene TRBV5-1. The CDR3 spans 13 residues. The V gene's germline CDR1 is SGHRS and CDR2 YFSETQ. CDR3 loop: CASSETENTEAFF.

The chain recombines TRBV6-4 with TRBJ2-1; TCRdb selects TRBD2, and the lack of DNA leaves this call unchecked. The CDR3 consists of 17 residues. Germline CDR1 is MRHNA and CDR2 is SNTAGT. This CDR3 is CASSDTGLAGGLNEQFF.

The chain carries TRBV6-1 and TRBJ2-3; TCRdb selects TRBD1, and the lack of DNA leaves this call unchecked. Germline CDR1 MNHNS, CDR2 SASEGT. The length of the CDR3 is 12 residues. The CDR3 sequence: CASSVLDRAQYF.

The rearrangement links TRBV5-1 to TRBJ2-7; TCRdb indicates TRBD1, and absent DNA this call remains unverified. This CDR3 comprises 15 residues. Germline CDR1 reads SGHRS; CDR2 reads YFSETQ. CDR3 in amino acids: CASSLDWGPSYEQYF.

The chain is built from TRBV4-1 and TRBJ2-7; no DNA is available, so the TRBD1 call from TCRdb remains unchecked. Germline loops: CDR1 MGHRA, CDR2 YSYEKL. The CDR3 spans 14 residues. CDR3 sequence reads: CASSQSGPRGEQYF.

The chain carries TRBV6-5 and TRBJ2-3; TCRdb reports TRBD1, a call that lacks DNA to check it against. Germline V gene lookup returns CDR1 MNHEY and CDR2 SVGAGI. The CDR3 has 14 residues. The CDR3 here is CASSQGAGTDTQYF.

The chain carries TRBV29-1 and TRBJ1-2; TCRdb designates TRBD1, a call that cannot be tested without DNA. Germline loops: CDR1 SQVTM, CDR2 ANQGSEA. This CDR3 comprises 12 residues. The CDR3 is CSVWDRADGYTF.

This chain joins TRBV3-1 and TRBJ2-3; the D gene TCRdb calls, TRBD2, cannot be checked with no DNA. Germline CDR1 and CDR2: LGHDT and YNNKEL (reference sequence). CDR3 length: 15 residues. The CDR3 here is CASSPSYSSTDTQYF.

The J gene is TRBJ2-7, the V gene TRBV27; as DNA is missing, the TRBD1 call by TCRdb cannot be tested. Per germline, CDR1 MNHEY and CDR2 SMNVEV (reference sequence). The CDR3 sequence is 15 residues long. CDR3 sequence: CASSLGPTGAREQYF.

The genes are TRBV6-5 and TRBJ1-1. From germline, CDR1 is MNHEY and CDR2 SVGAGI. CDR3 length equals 14 residues. Here the CDR3 reads CASTPTQLNTEAFF.

The J gene is TRBJ2-7, the V gene TRBV5-1; the D gene TCRdb calls, TRBD2, cannot be checked with no DNA. The CDR3 is 14 amino acids. Germline values: CDR1 SGHRS, CDR2 YFSETQ. Here the CDR3 reads CASSLGGGDYEQYF.

The chain couples TRBV27 to TRBJ2-7; TCRdb indicates TRBD1, and absent DNA this call remains unverified. Looked up from germline, CDR1 is MNHEY and CDR2 is SMNVEV (reference sequence). This CDR3 comprises 14 residues. CDR3 amino acids: CASSSWGPHYEQYF.

This chain joins TRBV19 and TRBJ2-2. This CDR3 comprises 17 residues. Per the germline V gene, CDR1 is LNHDA and CDR2 is SQIVND (reference sequence). This CDR3 is CASRGLTVSANTGELFF.

The J gene is TRBJ1-2, the V gene TRBV5-5; TCRdb indicates TRBD1, and absent DNA this call remains unverified. The CDR3 spans 16 residues. CDR1 and CDR2 (germline): SGHKS, YYEKEE (reference sequence). The CDR3 loop is CASSRPDPGGNYGYTF. Complete variable domain (other parts from reference TRBV5-5 and TRBJ1-2): DAGVTQSPTHLIKTRGQQVTLRCSPISGHKSVSWYQQVLGQGPQFIFQYYEKEERGRGNFPDRFSARQFPNYSSELNVNALLLGDSALYLCASSRPDPGGNYGYTFGSGTRLTVV.

The chain couples TRBV12-3 or TRBV12-4 to TRBJ1-1; there is no DNA to check the TCRdb D call of TRBD1. This CDR3 has 14 residues. CDR3 in amino acids: CASRIGGAGAEAFF.

The chain joins TRBV29-1 to TRBJ2-7; the D call from TCRdb, TRBD1, cannot be confirmed without DNA. This CDR3 contains 13 residues. The V gene's germline CDR1 is SQVTM and CDR2 ANQGSEA. The CDR3 region is CSGTGGDTYEQYF.

The chain carries TRBV18 and TRBJ2-1. The V gene's germline CDR1 is KGHSH and CDR2 LQKENI. The CDR3 loop spans 18 amino acids. This CDR3 reads CASSPSFTVDGSYNEQFF.

The chain couples TRBV12-3 or TRBV12-4 to TRBJ1-4; TCRdb designates TRBD1, a call that cannot be tested without DNA. This CDR3 contains 16 residues. CDR3 region: CASSLTPPGIGEKLFF.

This chain joins TRBV27 and TRBJ2-3; TCRdb outputs TRBD2, but without DNA this stays unchecked. The CDR3 runs 15 residues. The germline V gene has CDR1 MNHEY and CDR2 SMNVEV (reference sequence). This CDR3 reads CASTSGLAGADTQYF.

The chain combines TRBV12-3 or TRBV12-4 with TRBJ2-5; the TCRdb call, TRBD1, lacks DNA for checking. The CDR3 is made up of 17 amino acids. The CDR3 sequence: CASSRTSWTGYQETQYF.

The chain recombines TRBV12-3 or TRBV12-4 with TRBJ2-5; absent DNA, TCRdb's TRBD2 call cannot be checked. This CDR3 comprises 15 residues. The chain's CDR3 is CASSLLTSGKETQYF.

The V and J genes are TRBV18 and TRBJ2-4. The CDR3 runs to 13 residues. Germline V gene sequence: CDR1 KGHSH, CDR2 LQKENI. The CDR3 loop reads CASSPSVGNIQYF.

The V call is TRBV12-5, the J call TRBJ2-7; TCRdb indicates TRBD1, and absent DNA this call remains unverified. The CDR3 contains 15 residues. CDR1 and CDR2 from the germline V gene are LGHNT and FRNRAP. The CDR3 reads CASGLAPQSSYEQYF.